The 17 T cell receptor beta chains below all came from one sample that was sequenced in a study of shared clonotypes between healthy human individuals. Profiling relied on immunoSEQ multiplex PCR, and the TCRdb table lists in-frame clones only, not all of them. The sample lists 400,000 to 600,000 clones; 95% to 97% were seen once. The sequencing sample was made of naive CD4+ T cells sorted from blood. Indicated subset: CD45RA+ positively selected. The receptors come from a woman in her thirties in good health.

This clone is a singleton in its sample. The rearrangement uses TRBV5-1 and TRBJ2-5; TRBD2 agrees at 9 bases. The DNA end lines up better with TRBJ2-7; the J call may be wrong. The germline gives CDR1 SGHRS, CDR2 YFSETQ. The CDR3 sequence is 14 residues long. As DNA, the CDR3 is TGCGCCAGCAGCCCAAGGACTAGCGAGTACGAGCAGTACTTC. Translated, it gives CASSPRTSEYEQYF.

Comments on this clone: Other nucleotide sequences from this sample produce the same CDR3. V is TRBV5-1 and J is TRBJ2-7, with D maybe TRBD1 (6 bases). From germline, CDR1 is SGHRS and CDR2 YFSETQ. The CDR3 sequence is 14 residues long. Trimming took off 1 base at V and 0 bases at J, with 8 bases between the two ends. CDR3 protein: CASSLQGSSYEQYF. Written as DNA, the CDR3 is TGCGCCAGCAGCTTGCAGGGGAGCTCCTACGAGCAGTACTTC.

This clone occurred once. The CDR3 nucleotides read TGTGCCAGCAGCGTAGGGGCTAGCGGGAGCGAAACAGATACGCAGTATTTT. Residues: CASSVGASGSETDTQYF. This rearrangement joins TRBV9 to TRBJ2-3; 10 bases fit TRBD2. This CDR3 contains 17 residues. Unmatched junction bases numbered 7, after V lost 0 bases and J lost 3 bases. In germline, CDR1 is SGDLS, CDR2 YYNGEE.

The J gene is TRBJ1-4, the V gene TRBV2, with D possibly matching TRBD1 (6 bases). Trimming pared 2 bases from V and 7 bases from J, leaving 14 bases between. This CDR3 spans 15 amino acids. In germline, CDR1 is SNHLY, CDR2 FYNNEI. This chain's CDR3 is CASSEKGGGLEKLFF. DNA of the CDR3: TGTGCCAGCAGTGAAAAAGGGGGGGGACTTGAAAAACTGTTTTTT.

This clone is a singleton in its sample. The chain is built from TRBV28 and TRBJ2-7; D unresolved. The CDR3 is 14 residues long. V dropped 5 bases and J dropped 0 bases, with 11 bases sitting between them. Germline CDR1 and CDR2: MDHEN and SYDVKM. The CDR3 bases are TGTGCCAGCAGTCCTGGCACGTACTCCTACGAGCAGTACTTC. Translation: CASSPGTYSYEQYF.

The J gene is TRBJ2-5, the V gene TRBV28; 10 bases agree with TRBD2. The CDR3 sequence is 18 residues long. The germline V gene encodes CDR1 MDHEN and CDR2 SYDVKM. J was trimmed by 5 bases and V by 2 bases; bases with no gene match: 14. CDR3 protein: CASSLGGASGSVRETQYF. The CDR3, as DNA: TGTGCCAGCAGTTTAGGGGGGGCTAGCGGGAGCGTTAGGGAGACCCAGTACTTC.

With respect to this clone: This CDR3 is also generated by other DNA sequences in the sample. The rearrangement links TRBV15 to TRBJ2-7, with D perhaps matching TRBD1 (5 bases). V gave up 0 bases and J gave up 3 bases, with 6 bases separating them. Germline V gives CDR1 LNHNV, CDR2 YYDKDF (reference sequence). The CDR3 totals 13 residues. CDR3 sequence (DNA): TGTGCCACCAGCAGAGACAGGGACTACGAGCAGTACTTC. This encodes CATSRDRDYEQYF.

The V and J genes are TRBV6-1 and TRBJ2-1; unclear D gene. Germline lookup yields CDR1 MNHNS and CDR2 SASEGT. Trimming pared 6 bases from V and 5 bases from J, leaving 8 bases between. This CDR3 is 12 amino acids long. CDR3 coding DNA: TGTGCCAGCAGAAGAGTGAACAATGAGCAGTTCTTC. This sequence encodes CASRRVNNEQFF.

The CDR3 coding sequence is TGTGCCAGCTCACCAGCTGGAACTTGGAACACCGGGGAGCTGTTTTTT. Translating it yields CASSPAGTWNTGELFF. This sequence joins TRBV18 and TRBJ2-2; D remains ambiguous. Deletions cut 2 bases from V and 1 base from J, with 11 bases between. Germline-derived CDR1 and CDR2 are KGHSH and LQKENI. The CDR3 is 16 residues long.

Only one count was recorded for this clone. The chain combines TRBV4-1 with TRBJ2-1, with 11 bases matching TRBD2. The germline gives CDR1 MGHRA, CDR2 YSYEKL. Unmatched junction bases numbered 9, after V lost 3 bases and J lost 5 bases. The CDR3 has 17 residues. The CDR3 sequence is CASSHTTGTSGHNEQFF. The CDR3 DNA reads TGCGCCAGCAGCCACACGACCGGGACTAGCGGCCACAATGAGCAGTTCTTC.

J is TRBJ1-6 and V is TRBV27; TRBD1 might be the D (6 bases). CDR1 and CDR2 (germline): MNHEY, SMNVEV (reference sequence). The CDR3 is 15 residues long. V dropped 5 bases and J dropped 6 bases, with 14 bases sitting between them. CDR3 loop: CASSPLDRLNSPLHF. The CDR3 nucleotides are TGTGCCAGCAGTCCCTTAGACAGGCTTAATTCACCCCTCCACTTT.

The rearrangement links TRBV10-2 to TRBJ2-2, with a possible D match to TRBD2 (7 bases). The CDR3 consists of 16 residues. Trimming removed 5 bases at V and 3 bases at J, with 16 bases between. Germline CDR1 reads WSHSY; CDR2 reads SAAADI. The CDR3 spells CASSPLGAGDTGELFF. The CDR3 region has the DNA TGCGCCAGCAGTCCCCTGGGGGCGGGGGACACCGGGGAGCTGTTTTTT.

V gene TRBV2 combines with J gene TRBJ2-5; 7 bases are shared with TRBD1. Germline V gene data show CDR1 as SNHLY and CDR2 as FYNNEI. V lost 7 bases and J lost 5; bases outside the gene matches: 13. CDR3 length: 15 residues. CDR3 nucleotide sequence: TGTGCCAGCAATTCACAGGGGACAGACGGGGAGACCCAGTACTTC. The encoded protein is CASNSQGTDGETQYF.

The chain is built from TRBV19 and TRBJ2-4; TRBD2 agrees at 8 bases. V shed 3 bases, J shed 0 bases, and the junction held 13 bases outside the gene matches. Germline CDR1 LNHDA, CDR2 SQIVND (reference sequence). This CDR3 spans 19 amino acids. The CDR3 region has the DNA TGTGCCAGTAGTATGCGGGGGGCCGGGACCAGGGTAGCCAAAAACATTCAGTACTTC. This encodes CASSMRGAGTRVAKNIQYF.

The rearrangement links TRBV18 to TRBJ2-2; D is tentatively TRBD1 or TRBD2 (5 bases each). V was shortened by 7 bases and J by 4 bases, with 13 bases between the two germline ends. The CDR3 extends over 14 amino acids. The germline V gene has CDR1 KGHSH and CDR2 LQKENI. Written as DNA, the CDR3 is TGTGCCAGCTGGGCAGGGAGCAGCACCGGGGAGCTGTTTTTT. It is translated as CASWAGSSTGELFF.

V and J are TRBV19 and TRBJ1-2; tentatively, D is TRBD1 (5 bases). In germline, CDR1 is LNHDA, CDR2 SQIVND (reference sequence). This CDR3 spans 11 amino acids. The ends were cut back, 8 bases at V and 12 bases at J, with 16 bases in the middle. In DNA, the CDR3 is TGTGCCAGTGGCCGGGCAGGGTATAACACCTTC. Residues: CASGRAGYNTF.

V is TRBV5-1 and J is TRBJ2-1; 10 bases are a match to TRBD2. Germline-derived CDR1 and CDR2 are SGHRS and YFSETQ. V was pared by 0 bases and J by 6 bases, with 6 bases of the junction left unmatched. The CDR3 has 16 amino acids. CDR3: CASSLGVTSGANEQFF. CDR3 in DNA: TGCGCCAGCAGCTTGGGGGTAACTAGCGGGGCCAATGAGCAGTTCTTC.